The source of this T cell receptor (beta chain) is a study of blood T cell repertoires in COVID-19. Study-wide context: The samples span acute and convalescent COVID-19 from the United States, Italy and Spain. Sample material is recorded as cDNA or gDNA derived from T cells, B-cell-depleted T cells, or PBMCs.

Germline CDR1 SGHTA, CDR2 FQGNSA. V lost 5 bases and J lost 5; bases outside the gene matches: 5. The CDR3 length is 14 residues. Authors' data handling: Reference gene primer amplification yielded estimated nucleated cell counts. The repertoire was sequenced with immunoSEQ multiplex PCR; TCRdb's copy has only in-frame clones and lacks some. V and J calls and clone size come straight from that table; D and trimming were deduced from the DNA. The sample has some 42,000 clones; approximately 91% are singletons. The clonotype was recovered from a human donor in a cohort sampled during active COVID-19. V and J are TRBV7-2 and TRBJ2-7; 11 nucleotides match TRBD1. Sample: peripheral blood. The CDR3: CASSPDRGLHEQYF. The CDR3 nucleotides are TGTGCCAGCAGCCCGGACAGGGGGCTCCACGAGCAGTACTTC.